Each of the 15 T cell receptor beta chains below was sequenced from the same sample in a study of blood T cell repertoires in COVID-19. Clones were sequenced by immunoSEQ multiplex PCR, and TCRdb holds only the in-frame ones, with some missing. Of 80,000 to 95,000 clones in the sample, around 87% were seen once. The specimen sequenced was peripheral blood. These receptors were obtained from a human donor in a cohort sampled during active COVID-19.

V gene TRBV19 combines with J gene TRBJ1-1; a weak D match, TRBD1 (5 bases). This CDR3 region has 14 residues. V was clipped by 7 bases and J by 1 base, with 13 bases between them. The germline V gene encodes CDR1 LNHDA and CDR2 SQIVND (reference sequence). CDR3 nucleotide sequence: TGTGCCAGTAAAGGGGAGGGAAGGAACACTGAAGCTTTCTTT. Translating gives CASKGEGRNTEAFF.

The rearrangement links TRBV19 to TRBJ1-2, with D perhaps matching TRBD1 (6 bases). Trimming removed 5 bases at V and 3 bases at J, with 13 bases between. Germline V gene lookup returns CDR1 LNHDA and CDR2 SQIVND (reference sequence). This CDR3 is 14 amino acids long. The CDR3 loop reads CASSLQGVDYGYTF. In DNA form, the CDR3 reads TGTGCCAGTAGTTTACAGGGAGTAGACTATGGCTACACCTTC.

The V and J genes are TRBV6-1 and TRBJ1-4, with 11 bases that match TRBD1. V lost 1 base, J lost 3 bases, and 7 bases stayed unmatched. CDR1 MNHNS and CDR2 SASEGT come from the germline V gene. The CDR3 loop spans 18 amino acids. The CDR3 region has the DNA TGTGCCAGCAGTGAAGTTTGGACAGGGGGCGTATCTAATGAAAAACTGTTTTTT. Its translation is CASSEVWTGGVSNEKLFF.

V and J are TRBV25-1 and TRBJ1-5, with a tentative D call TRBD1 (6 bases). Trimming pared 4 bases from V and 1 base from J, leaving 8 bases between. Germline CDR1 and CDR2: MGHDK and SYGVNS. The CDR3 is 14 residues long. CDR3 coding DNA: TGTGCCAGCAGTGTCACAGGGAGCAATCAGCCCCAGCATTTT. As protein: CASSVTGSNQPQHF. Full variable domain (remainder filled in from reference TRBV25-1 and TRBJ1-5): EADIYQTPRYLVIGTGKKITLECSQTMGHDKMYWYQQDPGMELHLIHYSYGVNSTEKGDLSSESTVSRIRTEHFPLTLESARPSHTSQYLCASSVTGSNQPQHFGDGTRLSIL.

The V gene is TRBV7-3, the J gene TRBJ1-2; TRBD1 aligns across 9 bases. V lost 6 bases and J lost 8; bases outside the gene matches: 7. The CDR3 covers 13 residues. Per the germline V gene, CDR1 is SGHTA and CDR2 is FQGTGA. For the CDR3, the DNA is TGTGCCAGCAGTTTGGGACAGGGTTGGGGCTACACCTTC. It codes for CASSLGQGWGYTF.

V and J are TRBV28 and TRBJ1-5; D may be TRBD1 (5 bases). Germline V lookup: CDR1 MDHEN, CDR2 SYDVKM. Between the trimmed V and J ends, which lost 2 bases and 7 bases, there was a span of 15 bases. The CDR3 is made up of 15 amino acids. The CDR3 loop is CASSLVSGLGQPQHF. DNA of the CDR3: TGTGCCAGCAGTTTAGTGTCAGGGCTTGGGCAGCCCCAGCATTTT.

The V and J genes are TRBV9 and TRBJ1-5; perhaps TRBD1 as D (6 bases). The CDR3 spans 15 residues. Per germline, CDR1 SGDLS and CDR2 YYNGEE. V lost 0 bases and J lost 6, with 13 bases in between. The CDR3 region has the DNA TGTGCCAGCAGCGTAGGAACAGGGCCCGGTCAGCCCCAGCATTTT. Its protein is CASSVGTGPGQPQHF. Looking up the rest from reference TRBV9 and TRBJ1-5 gives the full variable domain: DSGVTQTPKHLITATGQRVTLRCSPRSGDLSVYWYQQSLDQGLQFLIQYYNGEERAKGNILERFSAQQFPDLHSELNLSSLELGDSALYFCASSVGTGPGQPQHFGDGTRLSIL.

The chain combines TRBV6-2 or TRBV6-3 with TRBJ2-3; the match to TRBD2 covers 12 bases. The germline V gene encodes CDR1 MNHEY and CDR2 SVGEGT. Germline trimming cut 4 bases from V and 8 bases from J; bases unmatched to any gene: 10. This CDR3 has 16 amino acids. The CDR3 region has the DNA TGTGCCAGCAGTTCACCGACTAGCGGGGGTTCGGGTACGCAGTATTTT. The encoded protein is CASSSPTSGGSGTQYF.

V gene TRBV7-9 combines with J gene TRBJ2-4; a weak D match, TRBD1 (6 bases). Trimming removed 3 bases at V and 0 bases at J, with 18 bases between. The V gene's germline CDR1 is SEHNR and CDR2 FQNEAQ (reference sequence). CDR3 size: 18 residues. CDR3 sequence (DNA): TGTGCCAGCAGCTTCGGGGCCCAAAAACAGGGAGCCAAAAACATTCAGTACTTC. Amino acids: CASSFGAQKQGAKNIQYF.

In DNA, the CDR3 is TGCGCCAGCAGCCAATGGGGGCTAAGCGGGGAGCTGTTTTTT. Its translation: CASSQWGLSGELFF. The chain recombines TRBV4-1 with TRBJ2-2; D possibly corresponds to TRBD1 (6 bases). CDR3 length: 14 residues. In germline, CDR1 is MGHRA, CDR2 YSYEKL. V was trimmed by 2 bases and J by 7 bases, leaving 11 bases between them.

The V and J genes are TRBV30 and TRBJ2-5, with D unclear. The CDR3 loop spans 14 amino acids. Trimming pared 4 bases from V and 4 bases from J, leaving 16 bases between. Germline V gene sequence: CDR1 GTSNPN, CDR2 SVGIG (reference sequence). The CDR3 DNA is TGTGCCTGGACTCGGTTTGCAGGTCGAGAGACCCAGTACTTC. It translates to CAWTRFAGRETQYF.

The table lists this clone with a count of one. A read error may account for a junction end that differs from germline. The chain couples TRBV7-8 to TRBJ2-5, with TRBD2 matching over 11 bases. CDR1 SGHVS and CDR2 FQNEAQ come from the germline V gene. The CDR3 contains 16 residues. The CDR3 region is CAGSLALAGGLKTQYF. DNA for the CDR3: TGTGCCGGCAGCTTGGCCCTAGCGGGGGGATTAAAGACCCAGTACTTC. Full variable domain (rest looked up from reference TRBV7-8 and TRBJ2-5): GAGVSQSPRYKVAKRGQDVALRCDPISGHVSLFWYQQALGQGPEFLTYFQNEAQLDKSGLPSDRFFAERPEGSVSTLKIQRTQQEDSAVYLCAGSLALAGGLKTQYFGPGTRLLVL.

This clone is a singleton in its sample. The J gene is TRBJ2-1, the V gene TRBV28; a weak D match, TRBD1 (6 bases). Germline CDR1 MDHEN, CDR2 SYDVKM. The CDR3 is 16 amino acids. Trimming took 5 bases from V and 4 from J, leaving 18 bases between them. The CDR3 is CASSVTRDTGYNEQFF. CDR3 nucleotide sequence: TGTGCCAGCAGTGTAACCCGGGACACCGGATACAATGAGCAGTTCTTC.

The chain is built from TRBV19 and TRBJ1-1, with D unclear. The CDR3 runs to 13 residues. The V end lost 8 bases, the J end lost 1 base, and 11 bases lay between the germline ends. Germline V gene lookup returns CDR1 LNHDA and CDR2 SQIVND (reference sequence). CDR3 sequence (DNA): TGTGCCAGTCAGGAGCGGGAGAACACTGAAGCTTTCTTT. It is translated as CASQERENTEAFF. The full variable domain, in which reference TRBV19 and TRBJ1-1 provide the parts outside the CDR3, is DGGITQSPKYLFRKEGQNVTLSCEQNLNHDAMYWYRQDPGQGLRLIYYSQIVNDFQKGDIAEGYSVSREKKESFPLTVTSAQKNPTAFYLCASQERENTEAFFGQGTRLTVV.

This sequence joins TRBV4-3 and TRBJ1-2, with TRBD1 matching 8 bases. V lost 4 bases and J lost 4; bases outside the gene matches: 11. CDR1 and CDR2 (germline): LGHNA, YSLEER. This CDR3 contains 16 residues. The CDR3 spells CASSREGQGIAYGYTF. Written as DNA, the CDR3 is TGCGCCAGCAGCCGAGAAGGACAGGGTATAGCCTATGGCTACACCTTC.